Listed below are T cell receptor beta chains from one sample, sequenced in a study of control samples from healthy donors and cancer patients. TCRdb keeps only in-frame clones here, not all; method: immunoSEQ multiplex PCR. The table has 89,000 or so clones, 87% seen once. The sequenced material came from blood. Receptors originate from a man in his forties or fifties in good health. The CDR3 runs from the conserved cysteine through the conserved F or W. Fields, in order: clone size, J gene, CDR3 length, V gene, CDR3 protein. The size entry is marked missing in some rows and otherwise reads once, few, many or a size class.

clone size: -; J gene: TRBJ1-6; CDR3 length: 14; V gene: TRBV6-5; CDR3 protein: CASRRQGEGSPLHF
clone size: once; J gene: TRBJ2-3; CDR3 length: 12; V gene: TRBV7-2; CDR3 protein: CASSLAVDTQYF
clone size: -; J gene: TRBJ2-4; CDR3 length: 15; V gene: TRBV19; CDR3 protein: CASRKGLADENIQYF
clone size: -; J gene: TRBJ1-1; CDR3 length: 14; V gene: TRBV6-5; CDR3 protein: CASSPITMNTEAFF
clone size: -; J gene: TRBJ1-3; CDR3 length: 14; V gene: TRBV20-1; CDR3 protein: CSASWQSSGNTIYF
clone size: -; J gene: TRBJ2-1; CDR3 length: 15; V gene: TRBV6-5; CDR3 protein: CASRRAGGPYNEQFF
clone size: -; J gene: TRBJ2-3; CDR3 length: 15; V gene: TRBV6-4; CDR3 protein: CASSSSSGGTDTQYF
clone size: few; J gene: TRBJ1-5; CDR3 length: 16; V gene: TRBV6-6; CDR3 protein: CASSRQGTHSNQPQHF
clone size: few; J gene: TRBJ1-2; CDR3 length: 14; V gene: TRBV6-2/TRBV6-3; CDR3 protein: CASSRTGGKDGYTF
clone size: -; J gene: TRBJ2-5; CDR3 length: 12; V gene: TRBV2; CDR3 protein: CASSEGAETQYF
clone size: -; J gene: TRBJ2-2; CDR3 length: 15; V gene: TRBV2; CDR3 protein: CASSFGPIGTGELFF
clone size: few; J gene: TRBJ2-2; CDR3 length: 16; V gene: TRBV7-7; CDR3 protein: CALGGNQLQNTGELFF
clone size: -; J gene: TRBJ2-3; CDR3 length: 13; V gene: TRBV5-1; CDR3 protein: CASSLEPADTQYF
clone size: -; J gene: TRBJ2-1; CDR3 length: 15; V gene: TRBV14; CDR3 protein: CASSQGWGPYNEQFF
clone size: few; J gene: TRBJ1-1; CDR3 length: 14; V gene: TRBV5-4; CDR3 protein: CASRTGGLNTEAFF
clone size: -; J gene: TRBJ1-2; CDR3 length: 16; V gene: TRBV9; CDR3 protein: CASSVESTGGFYGYTF
clone size: -; J gene: TRBJ1-5; CDR3 length: 16; V gene: TRBV6-6; CDR3 protein: CASSYGGGTGSQPQHF
clone size: -; J gene: TRBJ1-4; CDR3 length: 15; V gene: TRBV24-1; CDR3 protein: CATSDATGSNEKLFF
clone size: -; J gene: TRBJ1-1; CDR3 length: 12; V gene: TRBV2; CDR3 protein: CASRRGGTEAFF
clone size: -; J gene: TRBJ2-7; CDR3 length: 14; V gene: TRBV7-9; CDR3 protein: CASSPGLISYEQYF
clone size: -; J gene: TRBJ2-1; CDR3 length: 15; V gene: TRBV29-1; CDR3 protein: CSVEGQALSYNEQFF
clone size: once; J gene: TRBJ1-2; CDR3 length: 12; V gene: TRBV10-3; CDR3 protein: CATKGGVEGYTF
clone size: -; J gene: TRBJ1-5; CDR3 length: 13; V gene: TRBV6-5; CDR3 protein: CASRWGYNQPQHF
clone size: -; J gene: TRBJ1-4; CDR3 length: 15; V gene: TRBV9; CDR3 protein: CASSRGSVPNEKLFF
clone size: -; J gene: TRBJ1-2; CDR3 length: 14; V gene: TRBV19; CDR3 protein: CASSIGDPADGYTF
clone size: -; J gene: TRBJ2-3; CDR3 length: 15; V gene: TRBV15; CDR3 protein: CATSLGTSGTDTQYF
clone size: -; J gene: TRBJ2-1; CDR3 length: 15; V gene: TRBV11-3; CDR3 protein: CASSPTLAGYNEQFF
clone size: few; J gene: TRBJ1-5; CDR3 length: 13; V gene: TRBV10-3; CDR3 protein: CAISAEGGQPQHF
clone size: -; J gene: TRBJ1-5; CDR3 length: 14; V gene: TRBV5-1; CDR3 protein: CASSLDGGNQPQHF
clone size: -; J gene: TRBJ1-1; CDR3 length: 11; V gene: TRBV2; CDR3 protein: CASGTYTEAFF
clone size: -; J gene: TRBJ1-1; CDR3 length: 15; V gene: TRBV11-3; CDR3 protein: CASSLGLGGLLGTFF
clone size: -; J gene: TRBJ2-1; CDR3 length: 11; V gene: TRBV2; CDR3 protein: CASSPADEQFF
clone size: -; J gene: TRBJ2-7; CDR3 length: 15; V gene: TRBV7-6; CDR3 protein: CASSLGGGLLGEQYF
clone size: -; J gene: TRBJ2-1; CDR3 length: 13; V gene: TRBV9; CDR3 protein: CASSVGQYNEQFF
clone size: -; J gene: TRBJ2-1; CDR3 length: 14; V gene: TRBV11-1; CDR3 protein: CATQGFKVGDEQFF
clone size: -; J gene: TRBJ2-7; CDR3 length: 15; V gene: TRBV7-2; CDR3 protein: CASSLKRSVAYEQYF
clone size: -; J gene: TRBJ1-5; CDR3 length: 15; V gene: TRBV19; CDR3 protein: CASSKGGAGLRAQHF
clone size: -; J gene: TRBJ1-2; CDR3 length: 13; V gene: TRBV12-5; CDR3 protein: CASGWGLSYGYTF
clone size: -; J gene: TRBJ2-1; CDR3 length: 18; V gene: TRBV9; CDR3 protein: CASSVSSSTSGGYNEQFF
clone size: once; J gene: TRBJ2-5; CDR3 length: 13; V gene: TRBV27; CDR3 protein: CASSSPDRGTQYF
clone size: -; J gene: TRBJ1-1; CDR3 length: 13; V gene: TRBV12-3/TRBV12-4; CDR3 protein: CASRGRSKQRAFF
clone size: -; J gene: TRBJ1-1; CDR3 length: 16; V gene: TRBV25-1; CDR3 protein: CASSEYETGRNTEAFF
clone size: -; J gene: TRBJ2-5; CDR3 length: 11; V gene: TRBV7-2; CDR3 protein: CASSRGETQYF
clone size: once; J gene: TRBJ1-3; CDR3 length: 16; V gene: TRBV5-1; CDR3 protein: CASSLGVPSSGNTIYF
clone size: few; J gene: TRBJ1-6; CDR3 length: 14; V gene: TRBV27; CDR3 protein: CASRQQGVNSPLHF
clone size: -; J gene: TRBJ2-5; CDR3 length: 15; V gene: TRBV6-2/TRBV6-3; CDR3 protein: CASSYTGLDRETQYF
clone size: -; J gene: TRBJ2-5; CDR3 length: 13; V gene: TRBV12-1; CDR3 protein: CASSPNRGKTQYF
clone size: few; J gene: TRBJ2-3; CDR3 length: 17; V gene: TRBV3-1/TRBV3-2; CDR3 protein: CASSPQPASGPTDTQYF
clone size: -; J gene: TRBJ1-1; CDR3 length: 13; V gene: TRBV10-3; CDR3 protein: CAIRTDGNTEAFF
clone size: -; J gene: TRBJ2-1; CDR3 length: 14; V gene: TRBV15; CDR3 protein: CATSIFPGHAEQFF
clone size: -; J gene: TRBJ2-3; CDR3 length: 15; V gene: TRBV5-1; CDR3 protein: CASRRLAGPTDTQYF
clone size: -; J gene: TRBJ2-1; CDR3 length: 15; V gene: TRBV2; CDR3 protein: CASSDRAGGRDEQFF
clone size: -; J gene: TRBJ1-4; CDR3 length: 14; V gene: TRBV28; CDR3 protein: CASSLTGTNEKLFF
clone size: -; J gene: TRBJ1-6; CDR3 length: 13; V gene: TRBV30; CDR3 protein: CAWSAGGPSPLHF
clone size: -; J gene: TRBJ1-4; CDR3 length: 14; V gene: TRBV19; CDR3 protein: CASSITGTNEKLFF
clone size: -; J gene: TRBJ1-6; CDR3 length: 14; V gene: TRBV19; CDR3 protein: CASNKDRNNSPLHF
clone size: once; J gene: TRBJ2-3; CDR3 length: 13; V gene: TRBV6-6; CDR3 protein: CATRDFSTDTQYF
clone size: -; J gene: TRBJ1-2; CDR3 length: 15; V gene: TRBV3-1/TRBV3-2; CDR3 protein: CASSLRQEENYGYTF